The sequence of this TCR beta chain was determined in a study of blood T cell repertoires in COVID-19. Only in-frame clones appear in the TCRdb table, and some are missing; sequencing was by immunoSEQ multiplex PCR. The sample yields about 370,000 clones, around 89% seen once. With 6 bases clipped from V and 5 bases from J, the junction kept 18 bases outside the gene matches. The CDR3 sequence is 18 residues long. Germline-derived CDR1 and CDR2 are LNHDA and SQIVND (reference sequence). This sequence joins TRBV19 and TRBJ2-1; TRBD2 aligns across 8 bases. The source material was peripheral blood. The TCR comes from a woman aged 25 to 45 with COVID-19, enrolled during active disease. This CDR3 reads CASSSRGSGGPPNNEQFF. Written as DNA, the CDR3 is TGTGCCAGTAGCAGCCGGGGGAGCGGGGGACCCCCTAACAATGAGCAGTTCTTC. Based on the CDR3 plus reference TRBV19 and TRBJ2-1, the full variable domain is DGGITQSPKYLFRKEGQNVTLSCEQNLNHDAMYWYRQDPGQGLRLIYYSQIVNDFQKGDIAEGYSVSREKKESFPLTVTSAQKNPTAFYLCASSSRGSGGPPNNEQFFGPGTRLTVL.